The rows below give T cell receptor beta chains drawn from one sample of a study of early T cells in non-severe SARS-CoV-2 infection. TCRdb re-derived calls from the 5' RACE reads in MiXCR, one entry per CDR3 protein. The repertoire holds roughly 40,000 distinct CDR3 sequences, with around 6.9% as singletons. Sequenced: whole blood. All receptors derive from an adult who was a healthcare worker with PCR-confirmed SARS-CoV-2 infection or an uninfected control (not recorded which). CDR3s include the opening cysteine and the closing phenylalanine or tryptophan. A D gene is named only where the DNA matches it firmly. Only some rows state a clone size, as once, few, many or a class for expanded clones.

j_call v_call d_call clone_size cdr3_aa cdr3_nt
TRBJ1-4 TRBV20-1 - many CSARDRSGWRKLFF TGCAGTGCTAGAGATCGTTCAGGGTGGAGAAAACTGTTTTTT
TRBJ2-2 TRBV6-5 - many CASTPLRGNTGELFF TGTGCCAGCACCCCCCTCAGGGGGAACACCGGGGAGCTGTTTTTT
TRBJ2-7 TRBV5-1 - few CASSLALATYEQYF TGCGCCAGCAGCTTAGCACTAGCTACCTACGAGCAGTACTTC
TRBJ1-2 TRBV7-8 - few CASSLAVGRSYGYTF TGTGCCAGCAGCTTAGCGGTCGGGCGGAGCTATGGCTACACCTTC
TRBJ2-5 TRBV5-5 TRBD2 many CASSLVRASGAETQYF TGTGCCAGCAGCTTGGTACGGGCTAGCGGGGCAGAGACCCAGTACTTC
TRBJ2-3 TRBV10-2 - - CASSESRAPGTDTQYF TGCGCCAGCAGTGAGTCGCGGGCGCCAGGGACAGATACGCAGTATTTT
TRBJ2-7 TRBV19 - once CASSTTGLEQYF TGTGCCAGTAGTACGACAGGTCTCGAGCAGTACTTC
TRBJ2-1 TRBV20-1 TRBD1 many CSALDRGWDNEQFF TGCAGTGCCCTCGACAGGGGTTGGGACAATGAGCAGTTCTTC
TRBJ1-6 TRBV12-5 - many CASGTANSPLHF TGTGCTAGTGGGACAGCAAATTCACCCCTCCACTTT
TRBJ2-5 TRBV3-1 TRBD2 few CASSPRGAGGRETQYF TGTGCCAGCAGCCCCCGAGGAGCGGGGGGCCGAGAGACCCAGTACTTC
TRBJ1-1 TRBV6-1 - many CASSEDGRTYTEAFF TGTGCCAGCAGTGAAGATGGCAGGACGTACACTGAAGCTTTCTTT
TRBJ2-6 TRBV3-1 TRBD1 many CASRPSGTGSSGANVLTF TGTGCCAGCAGACCCTCCGGGACAGGGAGCTCTGGGGCCAACGTCCTGACTTTC
TRBJ1-5 TRBV4-3 - many CASSQDRGYEPQHF TGCGCCAGCAGCCAAGACCGGGGGTACGAGCCCCAGCATTTT
TRBJ2-3 TRBV4-3 TRBD2 many CASSQEVAGASSTDTQYF TGCGCCAGCAGCCAAGAAGTAGCGGGGGCCTCTAGCACAGATACGCAGTATTTT
TRBJ1-4 TRBV12-3/TRBV12-4 - few CASSTQGNNEKLFF TGTGCCAGCAGTACACAGGGTAACAATGAAAAACTGTTTTTT
TRBJ2-7 TRBV5-1 TRBD1 - CASSFTGGGGEQYF TGCGCCAGCAGCTTCACAGGGGGCGGAGGGGAGCAGTACTTC
TRBJ1-5 TRBV6-1 - - CASSEAPPLKPQHF TGTGCCAGCAGTGAAGCACCGCCTCTTAAGCCCCAGCATTTT
TRBJ2-5 TRBV18 - few CASSPGSSGDQYF TGTGCCAGCTCACCAGGGAGTAGTGGGGACCAGTACTTC
TRBJ1-5 TRBV25-1 TRBD1 many CASPTGGFQPQHF TGTGCCAGCCCTACAGGGGGCTTTCAGCCCCAGCATTTT
TRBJ2-5 TRBV20-1 - - CSARGAGAFQETQYF TGCAGTGCTAGAGGTGCTGGGGCCTTCCAAGAGACCCAGTACTTC
TRBJ1-2 TRBV20-1 TRBD1 many CSARDRGNYGYTF TGCAGTGCTAGGGACAGGGGCAACTATGGCTACACCTTC
TRBJ2-5 TRBV7-2 - few CASSLRLETQYF TGTGCCAGCAGTCTTCGGTTGGAGACCCAGTACTTC
TRBJ1-2 TRBV5-1 - many CASSLGSGLGYTF TGCGCCAGCAGCTTGGGGTCCGGGTTGGGCTACACCTTC
TRBJ2-7 TRBV11-2 - many CASSPGQLYEQYF TGTGCCAGCAGCCCTGGACAGCTCTACGAGCAGTACTTC
TRBJ1-1 TRBV6-5 - - CASSYSPGVLNTEAFF TGTGCCAGCAGTTACTCGCCGGGAGTCCTGAACACTGAAGCTTTCTTT
TRBJ2-7 TRBV20-1 - many CSARAPSEYEQYF TGCAGTGCTAGAGCCCCTAGCGAATACGAGCAGTACTTC
TRBJ1-1 TRBV4-3 - - CASSQGSPTEVFF TGCGCCAGCAGCCAAGGAAGCCCTACTGAAGTTTTCTTT
TRBJ2-3 TRBV12-5 TRBD2 - CASLQGRPYSGVTDTQYF TGTGCTAGCCTCCAAGGTCGCCCCTATAGCGGGGTCACAGATACGCAGTATTTT
TRBJ1-6 TRBV6-5 - - CASSYSRGNNSPLHF TGTGCCAGCAGTTACTCCAGAGGGAATAATTCACCCCTCCACTTT
TRBJ2-2 TRBV5-5 TRBD1 - CASSTGTGPEGTGELFF TGTGCCAGCAGTACCGGGACAGGCCCCGAGGGTACCGGGGAGCTGTTTTTT
TRBJ2-1 TRBV10-3 TRBD2 few CAISEGGLEQFF TGTGCCATCAGTGAGGGGGGACTAGAGCAGTTCTTC
TRBJ1-2 TRBV6-1 - many CASSGTPSTNYGYTF TGTGCCAGCAGCGGGACACCCTCTACTAACTATGGCTACACCTTC
TRBJ1-2 TRBV11-2 - many CASSLDGGRGGYTF TGTGCCAGCAGCTTAGATGGGGGCCGGGGTGGCTACACCTTC
TRBJ2-3 TRBV11-2 TRBD2 - CASSSLAGATDTQYF TGTGCCAGCAGCTCACTAGCGGGGGCCACAGATACGCAGTATTTT
TRBJ1-5 TRBV2 - few CASSLSQPQHF TGTGCCAGCAGTCTAAGTCAGCCCCAGCATTTT
TRBJ1-4 TRBV5-5 - few CASSQSGWKLFF TGTGCCAGCAGCCAATCAGGTTGGAAACTGTTTTTT
TRBJ2-7 TRBV6-5 TRBD1 few CASSSPGTGVEQYF TGTGCCAGCAGTTCCCCCGGGACAGGGGTCGAGCAGTACTTC
TRBJ2-3 TRBV13 - many CASSLEGGTDTQYF TGTGCCAGCAGCTTAGAAGGGGGCACAGATACGCAGTATTTT
TRBJ2-1 TRBV12-3/TRBV12-4 - - CASSQGNEQFF TGTGCCAGCAGCCAGGGAAATGAGCAGTTCTTC
TRBJ1-3 TRBV12-3/TRBV12-4 - many CASPIGAASGNTIYF TGTGCCAGCCCCATCGGGGCAGCCTCTGGAAACACCATATATTTT
TRBJ1-2 TRBV13 TRBD1 - CASSYAGGIDGYTF TGTGCCAGCAGCTATGCAGGGGGGATAGATGGCTACACCTTC
TRBJ2-3 TRBV20-1 - many CSARFYRQHGVLDTQYF TGCAGTGCCCGTTTCTACCGACAGCATGGGGTCCTAGATACGCAGTATTTT
TRBJ2-5 TRBV3-1 TRBD2 many CASSRGLAGEETQYF TGTGCCAGCAGCCGCGGACTAGCGGGGGAAGAGACCCAGTACTTC
TRBJ2-7 TRBV7-9 - - CASSLDLQGRDEQYF TGTGCCAGCAGCTTAGATCTTCAGGGGAGGGACGAGCAGTACTTC
TRBJ1-2 TRBV30 - many CAGRENYGYTF TGTGCCGGTAGAGAGAACTATGGCTACACCTTC
TRBJ1-4 TRBV5-6 TRBD1 few CASSLVGTGDEKLFF TGTGCCAGCAGCTTGGTGGGGACAGGGGATGAAAAACTGTTTTTT
TRBJ2-5 TRBV3-1 TRBD2 few CASSPQISGGTETQYF TGTGCCAGCAGCCCCCAAATTAGCGGGGGGACAGAGACCCAGTACTTC
TRBJ2-1 TRBV29-1 - few CSVELWGYNEQFF TGCAGCGTTGAATTGTGGGGTTACAATGAGCAGTTCTTC
TRBJ1-2 TRBV5-1 - - CASSLGQTGDGYTF TGCGCCAGCAGCTTGGGCCAGACCGGGGATGGCTACACCTTC
TRBJ2-7 TRBV5-5 TRBD1 many CASSFWTGAYEQYF TGTGCCAGCAGCTTTTGGACAGGAGCCTACGAGCAGTACTTC
TRBJ1-2 TRBV6-2/TRBV6-3 - - CASSDPPVEIYGYTF TGTGCCAGCAGCGACCCGCCGGTAGAAATCTATGGCTACACCTTC
TRBJ1-6 TRBV27 - few CASSSSWDPNSPLHF TGTGCCAGCAGTTCCTCCTGGGACCCCAATTCACCCCTCCACTTT
TRBJ2-1 TRBV14 - many CASSQINNNEQFF TGTGCCAGCAGCCAAATCAATAACAATGAGCAGTTCTTC
TRBJ2-3 TRBV20-1 - many CSASARGGTDTQYF TGCAGTGCTAGCGCCAGGGGAGGCACAGATACGCAGTATTTT